This entry describes one T cell receptor beta chain. The study recruited exposed participants who had met a COVID-19 case within 2 weeks before entry. The sample originates from a study of blood T cell repertoires in COVID-19. Study-level information: T cells, B-cell-depleted T cells, or PBMCs provided the cDNA or gDNA that served as material.

Methods used by the authors: For nucleated cells, counts were estimated from reference gene primer amplification. Using immunoSEQ multiplex PCR, the repertoire was profiled, and TCRdb retains in-frame clones only, with some absent. Clonal size and the V and J genes are those of that table, whereas D and trimming came from the DNA. In the table there are a few hundred thousand clones, about 88% of which are singletons. Germline V CDR1 and CDR2: MNHNS, SASEGT. Losses at the gene ends were 3 bases for V and 7 bases for J; bases not matched to a gene: 10. The CDR3 extends over 15 amino acids. This sequence originates from a woman between 18 and 30 years old who had been exposed to COVID-19. Sequenced sample: PBMCs or T cells enriched from blood (not recorded which). The V call is TRBV6-1, the J call TRBJ2-7; 9 bases align to TRBD1. Here the CDR3 DNA reads TGTGCCAGCAGTGACGAATACACAGGGGGCCTGGAGCAGTACTTC. It specifies CASSDEYTGGLEQYF.